Below are 18 T cell receptor delta chains sequenced from a single sample in a study of gamma-delta T cells after stem cell transplantation. TCRdb re-called clones from the RT-PCR reads via CATT. The profile shows around 2,500 delta-chain clones, approximately 46% of them singletons. Sequencing used gamma-delta T cells. The receptor source for this set is a human donor. It is not recorded whose cells these are; they may come from a transplant donor.

The chain employs TRDV2 and TRDJ1; perhaps TRDD3 as D (5 bases). Deletions cut 0 bases from V and 3 bases from J, with 16 bases between. The CDR3 has 16 amino acids. Per germline, CDR1 GEAIGNYY and CDR2 EKD. CDR3 region: CACDTVGAERADKLIF. The CDR3 DNA reads TGTGCCTGTGACACCGTTGGGGCCGAACGGGCCGATAAACTCATCTTT.

Note on this clone: One base separates it from a far larger clone, so it is likely a read error. The CDR3, as DNA: TGTGCCTGTGACCCCCTGCGTACTGGGGGATGCGCTGATCGGACCGATAAACTCATCTTT. Translation: CACDPLRTGGCADRTDKLIF. The rearrangement uses TRDV2 and TRDJ1; 10 bases match TRDD3. The germline gives CDR1 GEAIGNYY, CDR2 EKD. The CDR3 length is 20 residues. V trimming: 3 bases; J trimming: 2 bases; junction bases outside the gene matches: 20.

This clone was seen only a few times. This chain uses TRDV2 with TRDJ1; a possible D gene is TRDD3 (5 bases). This CDR3 has 20 amino acids. Trimming pared 5 bases from V and 0 bases from J, leaving 30 bases between. Germline V gives CDR1 GEAIGNYY, CDR2 EKD. The CDR3 region is CACVPLSNDGDAGYTDKLIF. CDR3 nucleotides: TGTGCCTGTGTCCCCCTTTCCAACGACGGGGACGCAGGGTACACCGATAAACTCATCTTT.

By sample fraction, this clone is large. The chain carries TRDV2 and TRDJ1; D is perhaps TRDD2 (6 bases). The length of the CDR3 is 15 residues. Looked up from germline, CDR1 is GEAIGNYY and CDR2 is EKD. V was pared by 7 bases and J by 0 bases, with 17 bases between. CDR3 residues: CACADLLPDTDKLIF. In nucleotides, the CDR3 is TGTGCCTGCGCTGACCTCCTACCCGACACCGATAAACTCATCTTT.

The table lists this clone with a few counts. The sample contains more than one DNA sequence encoding this CDR3. The gene calls are TRDV2 and TRDJ3; tentative D call: TRDD3 (7 bases). Trimming shortened V by 1 base and J by 18 bases, and 36 bases separated the two germline ends. CDR3 length: 20 residues. Germline CDR1 GEAIGNYY, CDR2 EKD. CDR3 region: CACDTALGFLSSCDTRPMFF. The DNA of the CDR3 is TGTGCCTGTGACACAGCACTGGGGTTCCTAAGCTCCTGTGACACCCGCCCGATGTTTTTC.

The chain combines TRDV2 with TRDJ1, with 9 bases fitting TRDD3. Unmatched junction bases numbered 21, after V lost 1 base and J lost 10 bases. Germline V gene lookup returns CDR1 GEAIGNYY and CDR2 EKD. The CDR3 is made up of 18 amino acids. The CDR3 spells CACDTASTWGYERGRLIF. The CDR3 DNA follows: TGTGCCTGTGACACGGCCTCGACGTGGGGATACGAACGGGGGAGACTCATCTTT.

The chain is built from TRDV2 and TRDJ3, with TRDD3 matching 12 bases. The length of the CDR3 is 22 residues. The V segment lost 0 bases and the J segment 0 bases; nucleotides outside the gene matches: 11. The V gene's germline CDR1 is GEAIGNYY and CDR2 EKD. The CDR3 reads CACDTASGGYADSSWDTRQMFF. CDR3 bases: TGTGCCTGTGACACCGCCTCTGGGGGATACGCTGATAGCTCCTGGGACACCCGACAGATGTTTTTC.

This clone counts as large. The rearrangement links TRDV2 to TRDJ1; 8 bases align to TRDD3. Germline V CDR1 and CDR2: GEAIGNYY, EKD. Trimming took 2 bases from V and 3 from J; bases not matched to a gene: 13. The CDR3 is 17 residues long. DNA for the CDR3: TGTGCCTGTGACATAATAGGGCTGGGGGAGGTCTCCGATAAACTCATCTTT. Translated: CACDIIGLGEVSDKLIF.

On this clone: A read error likely explains this, since a far larger clone differs by one base. This sequence joins TRDV2 and TRDJ1, with TRDD3 matching 12 bases. Germline V CDR1 and CDR2: GEAIGNYY, EKD. V lost 2 bases to trimming and J lost 8 bases; unmatched junction nucleotides: 29. The CDR3 has 22 residues. CDR3 in amino acids: CACDKVTPGGYDPPGAEDKLIF. The CDR3, as DNA: TGTGCCTGTGACAAGGTCACGCCTGGGGGATACGACCCCCCCGGGGCAGAGGACAAACTCATCTTT.

The V and J genes are TRDV2 and TRDJ1; maybe TRDD3 (6 bases). The germline CDR1 and CDR2 sequences are GEAIGNYY and EKD. This CDR3 region has 15 residues. Trimming took off 3 bases at V and 11 bases at J, with 24 bases between the two ends. CDR3 nucleotides: TGTGCCTGTGACCCCGTGGGGGCTCAGATGGGTAACCTCATCTTT. As protein: CACDPVGAQMGNLIF.

Remarks on this clone: One base separates it from a far larger clone, so it is likely a read error. The chain is built from TRDV2 and TRDJ1, with TRDD3 matching 10 bases. This CDR3 spans 18 amino acids. V trimming: 3 bases; J trimming: 1 base; junction bases outside the gene matches: 13. CDR1 GEAIGNYY and CDR2 EKD come from the germline V gene. CDR3 loop: CACDALSVLGDATDKLIF. In DNA, the CDR3 is TGTGCCTGTGACGCCCTGTCCGTACTGGGGGATGCCACCGATAAACTCATCTTT.

A note on this clone: An end of the junction differs from the germline gene, which may be a read error. The V and J genes are TRDV2 and TRDJ2; D perhaps matches TRDD3 (6 bases). Per the germline V gene, CDR1 is GEAIGNYY and CDR2 is EKD. The CDR3 length is 19 residues. CDR3 loop: CACDTVLRDNKAFTAHLFF. CDR3 in DNA: TGTGCCTGTGACACCGTTCTGAGGGATAACAAAGCTTTTACAGCACACCTCTTCTTT.

This chain uses TRDV2 with TRDJ1; 7 nucleotides match TRDD3. CDR3 length: 16 amino acids. J gave up 8 bases and V 3 bases, and 17 bases lay outside the gene matches. In germline, CDR1 is GEAIGNYY, CDR2 EKD. CDR3 loop: CACDPLDGGGHEKLIF. In DNA form, the CDR3 reads TGTGCCTGTGACCCTCTGGATGGTGGGGGACACGAGAAACTCATCTTT.

This clone was counted between two and nine times. A much larger clone sits a single nucleotide away, making a read error possible. The chain recombines TRDV2 with TRDJ1, with 8 bases identical to TRDD3. This CDR3 region has 16 residues. Per the germline V gene, CDR1 is GEAIGNYY and CDR2 is EKD. CDR3 sequence (DNA): TGTGCCCGTGACCCCTTACTGGGGGGCCCCACCGATAAACTCATCTTT. It is translated as CARDPLLGGPTDKLIF.

As regards this clone: One base away lies a much larger clone, so this may be a sequencing read error. Additional DNA sequences in this sample encode the identical CDR3. The chain employs TRDV2 and TRDJ1; D gene uncertain. Looked up from germline, CDR1 is GEAIGNYY and CDR2 is EKD. This CDR3 has 14 amino acids. V lost 4 bases, J lost 1 base, and 12 bases lay in between. The CDR3 sequence is CACECVGRTDKLIF. As DNA, the CDR3 is TGTGCCTGTGAGTGCGTTGGCCGCACCGATAAACTCATCTTT.

By its share, this clone is medium-sized. CDR3 nucleotide sequence: TGTGCCTGTGACCAACTGACGTACACCGATAAACTCATCTTT. As protein: CACDQLTYTDKLIF. The chain combines TRDV2 with TRDJ1; D is ambiguous. The CDR3 runs to 14 residues. Germline CDR1 reads GEAIGNYY; CDR2 reads EKD. V lost 3 bases and J 0 bases, leaving 10 bases between the germline ends.

Comments on this clone: A much bigger clone sits one base away, suggesting this may be a read error. This sample also contains other DNA sequences that code for the same CDR3. This rearrangement joins TRDV2 to TRDJ3; D possibly corresponds to TRDD3 (5 bases). The CDR3 has 18 residues. Germline CDR1 and CDR2: GEAIGNYY and EKD. The CDR3 nucleotides read TGTGCCTGTGACACCGCTGCCCGAGGACCCTGGGACACCCGACAAATGTTTTTC. Amino acid sequence: CACDTAARGPWDTRQMFF.

The chain uses TRDV2 and TRDJ1, with 8 bases matching TRDD3. The CDR3 loop spans 13 amino acids. Germline loops: CDR1 GEAIGNYY, CDR2 EKD. V lost 4 bases to trimming and J lost 6 bases; unmatched junction nucleotides: 6. CDR3 DNA: TGTGCCTGTGAACGACTGGGGGCTAATAAACTCATCTTT. It yields the protein CACERLGANKLIF.